Listed below are T cell receptor beta chains from one sample, sequenced in a study of blood T cell repertoires in COVID-19. Some clones are missing from TCRdb's copy, which holds only in-frame ones; the method was immunoSEQ multiplex PCR. The sample includes hundreds of thousands of clones, more than 75% of them seen just once. Sequencing input: peripheral blood. Receptors originate from a woman in her twenties or thirties who had recovered from COVID-19. CDR3s include the opening cysteine and the closing phenylalanine or tryptophan. Fields, in order: CDR3 protein, CDR3 DNA, clone size, V gene, J gene, D gene, CDR3 length. A D gene is named only where the DNA matches it firmly. For some rows the clone size is stated as once, few or many, or as a class when expanded; others skip it.

cdr3_aa: CATKGHGTDTQYF; cdr3_nt: TGTGCCACCAAGGGGCACGGAACAGATACGCAGTATTTT; clone_size: once; v_call: TRBV24-1; j_call: TRBJ2-3; d_call: .; cdr3_length: 13
cdr3_aa: CASSTANTEAFF; cdr3_nt: TGTGCCAGCAGCACAGCGAACACTGAAGCTTTCTTT; clone_size: .; v_call: TRBV28; j_call: TRBJ1-1; d_call: .; cdr3_length: 12
cdr3_aa: CASSLRGVGTDTQYF; cdr3_nt: TGTGCCAGCAGCCTCCGGGGGGTAGGCACAGATACGCAGTATTTT; clone_size: .; v_call: TRBV28; j_call: TRBJ2-3; d_call: TRBD2; cdr3_length: 15
cdr3_aa: CATSDPGTGLATQYF; cdr3_nt: TGTGCCACCAGTGACCCCGGGACAGGCCTTGCGACCCAGTACTTC; clone_size: .; v_call: TRBV24-1; j_call: TRBJ2-5; d_call: TRBD1; cdr3_length: 15
cdr3_aa: CASSESLRGPGELFF; cdr3_nt: TGTGCCAGCAGTGAGAGCCTCAGGGGCCCCGGGGAGCTGTTTTTT; clone_size: .; v_call: TRBV2; j_call: TRBJ2-2; d_call: .; cdr3_length: 15
cdr3_aa: CASSPKSTNPSVEQYF; cdr3_nt: TGTGCCAGCTCACCGAAAAGCACTAACCCCTCGGTGGAGCAGTACTTC; clone_size: .; v_call: TRBV18; j_call: TRBJ2-7; d_call: .; cdr3_length: 16
cdr3_aa: CAIHTNRETQYF; cdr3_nt: TGTGCCATCCACACGAACCGAGAGACCCAGTACTTC; clone_size: .; v_call: TRBV27; j_call: TRBJ2-5; d_call: .; cdr3_length: 12
cdr3_aa: CASSSSGIDDGYTF; cdr3_nt: TGTGCCAGCAGCTCCAGCGGGATCGACGATGGCTACACCTTC; clone_size: .; v_call: TRBV6-5; j_call: TRBJ1-2; d_call: .; cdr3_length: 14
cdr3_aa: CASSPWAGAGGANVLTF; cdr3_nt: TGTGCCAGCAGTCCCTGGGCAGGGGCAGGGGGGGCCAACGTCCTGACTTTC; clone_size: .; v_call: TRBV25-1; j_call: TRBJ2-6; d_call: .; cdr3_length: 17
cdr3_aa: CAIGLGANTGELFF; cdr3_nt: TGTGCCATCGGATTGGGAGCCAACACCGGGGAGCTGTTTTTT; clone_size: .; v_call: TRBV10-3; j_call: TRBJ2-2; d_call: .; cdr3_length: 14
cdr3_aa: CASSQEGGKLFF; cdr3_nt: TGTGCCAGCAGCCAAGAAGGGGGAAAACTGTTTTTT; clone_size: .; v_call: TRBV14; j_call: TRBJ1-4; d_call: .; cdr3_length: 12
cdr3_aa: CATSDPFTDTQYF; cdr3_nt: TGTGCCACCAGTGACCCGTTCACAGATACGCAGTATTTT; clone_size: .; v_call: TRBV24-1; j_call: TRBJ2-3; d_call: .; cdr3_length: 13
cdr3_aa: CASSLGGQRTNYGYTF; cdr3_nt: TGTGCCAGCAGCTTGGGAGGACAGCGGACGAACTATGGCTACACCTTC; clone_size: .; v_call: TRBV5-4; j_call: TRBJ1-2; d_call: .; cdr3_length: 16
cdr3_aa: CASKGILAGTDTQYF; cdr3_nt: TGCGCCTCGAAGGGGATACTAGCGGGCACAGATACGCAGTATTTT; clone_size: .; v_call: TRBV5-1; j_call: TRBJ2-3; d_call: TRBD2; cdr3_length: 15
cdr3_aa: CASSLRDRVGNTDTQYF; cdr3_nt: TGTGCCAGCAGCCTCCGGGACAGGGTCGGTAACACAGATACGCAGTATTTT; clone_size: .; v_call: TRBV13; j_call: TRBJ2-3; d_call: TRBD1; cdr3_length: 17
cdr3_aa: CASSPRGDGTGELFF; cdr3_nt: TGTGCCAGCTCACCACGGGGAGACGGCACCGGGGAGCTGTTTTTT; clone_size: .; v_call: TRBV18; j_call: TRBJ2-2; d_call: .; cdr3_length: 15
cdr3_aa: CASSSLGQGRSGETQYF; cdr3_nt: TGTGCCAGCAGCTCCCTGGGGCAGGGTCGTTCAGGAGAGACCCAGTACTTC; clone_size: .; v_call: TRBV7-8; j_call: TRBJ2-5; d_call: .; cdr3_length: 17
cdr3_aa: CASPGQGAAEQYF; cdr3_nt: TGTGCCAGTCCGGGACAGGGGGCCGCCGAGCAGTACTTC; clone_size: .; v_call: TRBV21-1; j_call: TRBJ2-7; d_call: .; cdr3_length: 13
cdr3_aa: CASSRSNTEAFF; cdr3_nt: TGTGCCAGCAGCCGGTCGAACACTGAAGCTTTCTTT; clone_size: .; v_call: TRBV12-3/TRBV12-4; j_call: TRBJ1-1; d_call: .; cdr3_length: 12
cdr3_aa: CASSPTGESNQPQHF; cdr3_nt: TGTGCCAGCAGCCCAACAGGGGAAAGCAATCAGCCCCAGCATTTT; clone_size: few; v_call: TRBV7-2; j_call: TRBJ1-5; d_call: TRBD1; cdr3_length: 15
cdr3_aa: CASTIRDTLSLHF; cdr3_nt: TGTGCCAGCACCATCCGGGACACCCTATCCCTCCACTTT; clone_size: .; v_call: TRBV28; j_call: TRBJ1-6; d_call: .; cdr3_length: 13
cdr3_aa: CASSLDGYEQYF; cdr3_nt: TGTGCCAGCAGCCTCGACGGGTACGAGCAGTACTTC; clone_size: .; v_call: TRBV3-1/TRBV3-2; j_call: TRBJ2-7; d_call: .; cdr3_length: 12
cdr3_aa: CSVGSTGDPNEQFF; cdr3_nt: TGCAGCGTTGGCTCGACAGGGGATCCGAATGAGCAGTTCTTC; clone_size: .; v_call: TRBV29-1; j_call: TRBJ2-1; d_call: TRBD1; cdr3_length: 14
cdr3_aa: CASSLGLQYEQFF; cdr3_nt: TGTGCCAGCAGCTTAGGCCTACAGTATGAGCAGTTCTTC; clone_size: .; v_call: TRBV13; j_call: TRBJ2-1; d_call: .; cdr3_length: 13
cdr3_aa: CASSQDWTAYEQYF; cdr3_nt: TGCGCCAGCAGCCAAGATTGGACAGCCTACGAGCAGTACTTC; clone_size: .; v_call: TRBV4-3; j_call: TRBJ2-7; d_call: .; cdr3_length: 14
cdr3_aa: CASSYSLAGEEQFF; cdr3_nt: TGTGCCAGCAGTTACTCCCTAGCGGGGGAGGAGCAGTTCTTC; clone_size: .; v_call: TRBV6-2/TRBV6-3; j_call: TRBJ2-1; d_call: TRBD2; cdr3_length: 14
cdr3_aa: CARDPNRGCTDTQYF; cdr3_nt: TGCGCCAGAGATCCCAACAGGGGGTGCACAGATACGCAGTATTTT; clone_size: .; v_call: TRBV10-1; j_call: TRBJ2-3; d_call: TRBD1; cdr3_length: 15
cdr3_aa: CASSLGQSQETQYF; cdr3_nt: TGTGCCAGCAGCTTAGGGCAGTCCCAAGAGACCCAGTACTTC; clone_size: .; v_call: TRBV7-9; j_call: TRBJ2-5; d_call: .; cdr3_length: 14
cdr3_aa: CASSPVGGQETQYF; cdr3_nt: TGTGCCAGCAGTCCCGTCGGCGGCCAAGAGACCCAGTACTTC; clone_size: .; v_call: TRBV28; j_call: TRBJ2-5; d_call: .; cdr3_length: 14
cdr3_aa: CASSQGVGGAQTYEQYF; cdr3_nt: TGTGCCAGCAGCCAAGGGGTAGGAGGGGCCCAAACCTACGAGCAGTACTTC; clone_size: .; v_call: TRBV3-1/TRBV3-2; j_call: TRBJ2-7; d_call: .; cdr3_length: 17
cdr3_aa: CASSFGLLGPYEQYF; cdr3_nt: TGCGCCAGCAGCTTTGGACTGCTCGGCCCTTACGAGCAGTACTTC; clone_size: .; v_call: TRBV5-1; j_call: TRBJ2-7; d_call: .; cdr3_length: 15
cdr3_aa: CASSLGGGPFYEQYF; cdr3_nt: TGTGCCAGCAGCTTGGGGGGAGGGCCATTCTACGAGCAGTACTTC; clone_size: few; v_call: TRBV11-2; j_call: TRBJ2-7; d_call: TRBD2; cdr3_length: 15
cdr3_aa: CASTPAGPIYGYTF; cdr3_nt: TGTGCCAGTACTCCCGCGGGACCTATCTATGGCTACACCTTC; clone_size: .; v_call: TRBV19; j_call: TRBJ1-2; d_call: .; cdr3_length: 14